These 19 T cell receptor beta chains originate from one sample sequenced in a study of tumor-infiltrating lymphocytes in primary liver carcinoma. A primer matching the constant region was used to make TCR beta cDNA from about 500 ng of total RNA. Construction of TCR beta libraries relied on three successive nested multiplex PCR rounds employing slightly modified ARM-PCR. The first two PCR rounds, around 10 cycles each, used TRBV1-TRBV30 forward primers and a C-beta reverse primer. Each CDR3 protein is one row after TCRdb ran MiXCR on the multiplex PCR reads. The sample has 100,000 to 150,000 distinct CDR3 sequences, 60% to 70% seen once; the top ten hold roughly 8.8%. Joint extraction of RNA and DNA used roughly 19-32 mg of bulk tissue that was unsorted. The sequenced sample was liver tumor tissue from sampling region 1. Noted subset: tumor region T1, superior pole. The receptors here all came from an older woman with primary liver carcinoma and hepatitis B virus infection.

This clonotype has just a few counts. A clone one base away is much larger, so this may be a read error. This chain uses TRBV4-2 with TRBJ2-7; D is perhaps TRBD1 (6 bases). This CDR3 is built from 16 residues. V lost 4 bases and J lost 2, with 18 bases in between. In germline, CDR1 is LGHNA, CDR2 YNFKEQ. CDR3 DNA: TGTGCCAGCAGCCGAGATCACCAGGGGCTTACCTACGAGCAGTACTTC. It codes for CASSRDHQGLTYEQYF.

As for this clonotype: A much larger clone differs by one base, so this may be a read error. The CDR3 end shows no conserved phenylalanine or tryptophan, and so a read error is likely. The rearrangement uses TRBV12-3 or TRBV12-4 and TRBJ1-1; D is possibly TRBD1 (5 bases). With 3 bases removed from V and 3 bases from J, the gap between germline ends came to 14 bases. The CDR3 covers 15 residues. The CDR3, as DNA: TGTGCCAGCAGTTTTTGGAGGGGTGGTTACACTGAAGCTTTCTCT. Its translation is CASSFWRGGYTEAFS.

Comment on this clonotype: Relative to the germline gene, one junction end is altered; a read error may explain this. V is TRBV11-2 and J is TRBJ2-7, with D uncertain. Germline-derived CDR1 and CDR2 are SGHAT and FQNNGV. This CDR3 has 13 residues. CDR3 nucleotide sequence: TGTGCCATCAGCTTAGACGCCACCTATGAGCAGTACTTC. Translating it yields CAISLDATYEQYF.

To note about this clonotype: The DNA is omitted, as the CDR3 cannot be located on it reliably, and the CDR3 follows TCRdb's listing. The chain is built from TRBV11-1 and TRBJ1-1; TRBD1 is the table's D call, not checked against the DNA. The CDR3 extends over 17 residues, inclusive of both ends. The germline CDR1 and CDR2 sequences are SGHAT and FQDESV (reference sequence). The CDR3: CAGSLVGTGAMDTEAFF.

This clonotype was recorded many times. The chain employs TRBV6-1 and TRBJ2-1; D is perhaps TRBD1 (5 bases). V lost 6 bases and J 2 bases, leaving 11 bases between the germline ends. The germline V gene encodes CDR1 MNHNS and CDR2 SASEGT. This CDR3 region has 14 residues. The CDR3 nucleotides read TGTGCCAGCAGGCAGACAGAGACCTACAATGAGCAGTTCTTC. It encodes CASRQTETYNEQFF.

To note about this clonotype: A much larger clone differs from this one at a single base, so this may be a read error. This chain links TRBV6-5 with TRBJ2-7; 7 nucleotides align to TRBD1. Germline CDR1 MNHEY, CDR2 SVGAGI. V shed 6 bases and J 1 base; nucleotides not matched to a gene: 6. The CDR3 is 14 amino acids. CDR3 in amino acids: CASRPGTASYEQYF. The CDR3 nucleotides are TGTGCCAGCAGACCCGGGACAGCGTCCTACGAGCAGTACTTC.

Worth noting for this clonotype: This may arise from a read error, as a much more abundant clone is one base away. The rearrangement joins TRBV12-3 or TRBV12-4 to TRBJ2-7, with D possibly being TRBD2 (6 bases). V gave up 3 bases and J gave up 8 bases, with 20 bases separating them. This CDR3 is built from 15 residues. CDR3 nucleotide sequence: TGTGCCAGCAGTTTTGGCGGGAACAATTCTGAAAAGCAGTACTTC. Protein sequence: CASSFGGNNSEKQYF.

Regarding this clonotype: A much larger clone differs by one base, so this may be a read error. The rearrangement joins TRBV5-6 to TRBJ2-7; possibly TRBD1 or TRBD2 for D (5 bases each). The germline CDR1 and CDR2 sequences are SGHDT and YYEEEE. The CDR3 extends over 12 amino acids. Deletions cut 4 bases from V and 9 bases from J, with 14 bases between. The CDR3 DNA reads as TGTGCCAGCAGCGAGGGGACGGGCGGGCAGTACTTC. It encodes CASSEGTGGQYF.

This clonotype was seen a single time. The chain employs TRBV11-2 and TRBJ2-7; D is unresolved. The length of the CDR3 is 13 residues. The V gene's germline CDR1 is SGHAT and CDR2 FQNNGV. The V gene lost 6 bases and the J gene lost 2 bases, with 11 bases spanning the gap. CDR3 sequence: CASRATGAYEQYF. The CDR3 DNA reads as TGTGCCAGCAGAGCCACTGGGGCCTACGAGCAGTACTTC.

This clonotype was seen just once. One end of the junction fails to match germline, which may point to a read error. The chain employs TRBV19 and TRBJ1-1; unclear D gene. CDR1 and CDR2 (germline): LNHDA, SQIVND (reference sequence). The CDR3 length is 14 residues. CDR3 in DNA: TGTGCCAATAGTAACACATATGGAGGCGCTGAAGCTTTCTTT. Translation: CANSNTYGGAEAFF.

This clonotype showed up just once. One end of the junction fails to match germline, which may point to a read error. The gene calls are TRBV10-2 and TRBJ1-1; D gene ambiguous. The germline V gene encodes CDR1 WSHSY and CDR2 SAAADI. This CDR3 region has 14 residues. The CDR3 nucleotides are TGCGCCAGCAGAGAGCGTCAGACGAGCACTGAAGCTTCCTTT. It yields the protein CASRERQTSTEASF.

As to this clonotype: It is likely a read error, because the conserved phenylalanine at the end of the CDR3 is missing. V gene TRBV11-2 combines with J gene TRBJ2-2; weak D call: TRBD2 (5 bases). The CDR3 covers 15 residues. Germline CDR1 is SGHAT and CDR2 is FQNNGV. This CDR3 reads CTSSPPQGPTGELFL. Here the CDR3 DNA reads TGTACCAGCAGCCCTCCGCAAGGACCGACCGGGGAACTGTTTCTT.

This clonotype was counted many times. The chain recombines TRBV5-6 with TRBJ2-3; D is possibly TRBD2 (5 bases). From germline, CDR1 is SGHDT and CDR2 YYEEEE. The CDR3 contains 14 residues. V gave up 0 bases and J gave up 2 bases, with 7 bases separating them. As DNA, the CDR3 is TGTGCCAGCAGCTTGGGGGGAGTCACAGATACGCAGTATTTT. This gives the protein CASSLGGVTDTQYF.

With respect to this clonotype: One end of the junction fails to match germline, which may point to a read error. The genes are TRBV11-2 and TRBJ1-1; TRBD1 matches 8 bases. Germline CDR1 SGHAT, CDR2 FQNNGV. The CDR3 contains 15 residues. The CDR3 sequence is CACSLTTGGGAEAFF. Here the CDR3 DNA reads TGTGCCTGCAGCTTAACAACAGGGGGAGGAGCTGAAGCTTTCTTC.

This clonotype was seen at least ten times. The chain links TRBV29-1 to TRBJ2-1; 7 bases are a match to TRBD2. The length of the CDR3 is 16 residues. The germline V gene encodes CDR1 SQVTM and CDR2 ANQGSEA. The V gene end was trimmed by 0 bases and the J gene end by 5 bases; junction bases not matched to a gene: 10. The CDR3 nucleotides read TGCAGCGTTGAAGATCGGGTTAGCGGGCTTAACAATGAGCAGTTCTTC. This translates into CSVEDRVSGLNNEQFF.

Many counts were recorded for this clonotype. The rearrangement links TRBV28 to TRBJ2-1; no clear D. Trimming shortened V by 1 base and J by 8 bases, and 9 bases separated the two germline ends. Germline CDR1 reads MDHEN; CDR2 reads SYDVKM. This CDR3 has 13 residues. CDR3 sequence (DNA): TGTGCCAGCAGTTTATCCCCTAGATATGAGCAGTTCTTC. Its translation is CASSLSPRYEQFF.

This clonotype was observed many times. The J gene is TRBJ2-7, the V gene TRBV7-9; possible D gene TRBD2, 6 bases. Germline assignment: CDR1 SEHNR and CDR2 FQNEAQ (reference sequence). The V end was cut by 5 bases, the J end by 6 bases, with 11 bases between. The CDR3 sequence is 12 residues long. CDR3 sequence (DNA): TGTGCCAGCAGCCCCGTAGCGGCCGAGCAGTACTTC. Its translation is CASSPVAAEQYF.

Turning to this clonotype: One end of the junction varies from germline; a read error may be responsible. This chain uses TRBV12-3 or TRBV12-4 with TRBJ2-1, with 8 positions matching TRBD2. CDR3 length: 15 amino acids. CDR3 region: CASSLGAGVYNEQFF. The CDR3, as DNA: TGTGCCAGTAGTTTGGGAGCGGGAGTGTACAATGAGCAATTCTTC.

In this sample, this clonotype turned up once. This CDR3 is missing its conserved last phenylalanine or tryptophan, likely due to a read error. The chain employs TRBV11-2 and TRBJ2-5, with 9 bases aligning to TRBD2. Germline values: CDR1 SGHAT, CDR2 FQNNGV. This CDR3 is built from 16 residues. V was pared by 1 base and J by 4 bases, with 7 bases of the junction left unmatched. The CDR3 here is CASSLGSTSGRETQYL. CDR3 bases: TGTGCCAGCAGCTTAGGATCGACTAGCGGACGAGAGACCCAGTACCTC.